This TCR beta chain was captured in a study of shared clonotypes between healthy human individuals. This CDR3 comprises 15 residues. With 7 bases clipped from V and 0 bases from J, the junction kept 4 bases outside the gene matches. In germline, CDR1 is SGHRS, CDR2 YFSETQ. Assay runs were performed at deep level. Assay: immunoSEQ multiplex PCR; the TCRdb copy retains only in-frame clones and omits some. The sample holds 2 million to 2.5 million clones, approximately 93% seen once. The sequence was obtained from a man younger than 30 in good health. Some clones in this sample may be carry-over from other donors' samples. The specimen was naive CD4+ T cells from PBMCs. Subset denoted: CD45RA+ positively selected. This chain joins TRBV5-1 and TRBJ2-3; 11 bases fit TRBD2. The DNA for the CDR3 is TGCGCCAGCCGTAGCGGGAGGGCTAGCACAGATACGCAGTATTTT. This sequence encodes CASRSGRASTDTQYF.